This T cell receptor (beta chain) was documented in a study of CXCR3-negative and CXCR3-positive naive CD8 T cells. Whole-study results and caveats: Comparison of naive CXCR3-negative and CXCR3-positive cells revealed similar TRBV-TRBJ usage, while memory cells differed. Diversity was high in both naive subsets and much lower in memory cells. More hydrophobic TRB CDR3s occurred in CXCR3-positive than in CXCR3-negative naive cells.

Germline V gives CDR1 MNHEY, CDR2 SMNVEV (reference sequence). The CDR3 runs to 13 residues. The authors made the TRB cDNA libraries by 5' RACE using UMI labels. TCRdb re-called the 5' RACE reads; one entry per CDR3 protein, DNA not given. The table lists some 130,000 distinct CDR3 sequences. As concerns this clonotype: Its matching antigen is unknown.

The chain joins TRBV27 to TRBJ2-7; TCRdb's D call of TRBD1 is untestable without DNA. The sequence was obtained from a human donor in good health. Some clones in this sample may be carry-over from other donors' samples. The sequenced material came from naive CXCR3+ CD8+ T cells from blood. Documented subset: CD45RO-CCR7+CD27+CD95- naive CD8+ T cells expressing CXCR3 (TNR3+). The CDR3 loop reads CASSATGTYEQYF.